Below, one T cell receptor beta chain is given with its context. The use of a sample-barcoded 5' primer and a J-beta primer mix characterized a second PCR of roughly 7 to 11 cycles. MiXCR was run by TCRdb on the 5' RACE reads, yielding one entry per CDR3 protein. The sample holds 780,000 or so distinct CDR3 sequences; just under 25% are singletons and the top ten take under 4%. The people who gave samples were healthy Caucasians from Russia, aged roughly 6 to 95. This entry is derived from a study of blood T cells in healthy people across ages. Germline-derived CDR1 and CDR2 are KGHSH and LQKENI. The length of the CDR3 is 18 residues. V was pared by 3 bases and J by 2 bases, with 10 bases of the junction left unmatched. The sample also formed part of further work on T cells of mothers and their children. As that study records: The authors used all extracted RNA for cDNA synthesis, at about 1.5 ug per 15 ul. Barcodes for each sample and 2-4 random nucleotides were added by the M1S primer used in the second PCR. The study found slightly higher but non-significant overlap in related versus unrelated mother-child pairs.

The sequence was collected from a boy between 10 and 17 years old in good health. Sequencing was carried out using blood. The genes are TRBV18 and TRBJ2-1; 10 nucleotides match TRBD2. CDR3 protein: CASSPQTSGTSAYNEQFF. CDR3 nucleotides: TGTGCCAGCTCACCTCAAACATCCGGGACTAGCGCCTACAATGAGCAGTTCTTC. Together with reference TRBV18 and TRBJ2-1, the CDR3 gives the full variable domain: NAGVMQNPRHLVRRRGQEARLRCSPMKGHSHVYWYRQLPEEGLKFMVYLQKENIIDESGMPKERFSAEFPKEGPSILRIQQVVRGDSAAYFCASSPQTSGTSAYNEQFFGPGTRLTVL.